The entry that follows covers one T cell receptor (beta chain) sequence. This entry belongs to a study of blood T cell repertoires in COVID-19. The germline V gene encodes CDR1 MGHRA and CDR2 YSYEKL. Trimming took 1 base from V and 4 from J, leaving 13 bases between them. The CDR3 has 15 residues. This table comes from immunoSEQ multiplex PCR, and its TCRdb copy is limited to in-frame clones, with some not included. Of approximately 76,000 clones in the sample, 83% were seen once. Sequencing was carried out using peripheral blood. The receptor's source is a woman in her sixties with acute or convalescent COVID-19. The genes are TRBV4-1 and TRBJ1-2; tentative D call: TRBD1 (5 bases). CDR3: CASSQVKGAGYGYTF. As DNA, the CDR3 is TGCGCCAGCAGCCAAGTGAAAGGGGCAGGCTATGGCTACACCTTC.